Described below is a single T cell receptor (beta chain) sequence and its context. Its antigen remains unidentified. The CDR3 covers 14 residues. From germline, CDR1 is DFQATT and CDR2 SNEGSKA (reference sequence). V lost 5 bases to trimming and J lost 0 bases; unmatched junction nucleotides: 6. Individual cDNA molecules received unique molecular identifiers. TCRdb fed the 5' RACE reads into MiXCR, producing one record per CDR3 protein. Here the sample spans 70,000 to 85,000 distinct CDR3 sequences, 12% being singletons. This entry belongs to a study of early T cells in non-severe SARS-CoV-2 infection. Study at large: Chains from this unsorted whole-blood bulk RNA could not be paired.

Overall study results and limits: The matching step, a VDJdb search, favored anti-spike CD8 responses and missed private and CD4 specificities.

The chain has TRBV20-1 and TRBJ1-1, with 7 positions matching TRBD1. The sequenced sample was whole blood. This receptor was taken from an adult who was a healthcare worker with PCR-confirmed SARS-CoV-2 infection or an uninfected control (not recorded which). CDR3 loop: CSAAGQLMNTEAFF. CDR3 nucleotide sequence: TGCAGTGCTGCGGGACAGCTTATGAACACTGAAGCTTTCTTT.